This record covers a single T cell receptor beta chain. Its antigen is unidentified. The data were obtained in a study of PD-L1 blockade in urothelial cancer. Whole-study context: Patients took up atezolizumab in about 2014 at 1,200 mg intravenously every 3 weeks. Blood samples contained a median roughly 150,000 T cells.

Study-level findings and limits: Clones that were tumor-associated expanded more in the blood of durable-benefit patients at 3 weeks.

Noted time point: peripheral blood 6 weeks after treatment start. Some clones are missing from TCRdb's copy, which holds only in-frame ones; the method was immunoSEQ multiplex PCR. The repertoire has about 48,000 clones, 80% to 90% of them found once; the top ten carry about 10%. The origin of this receptor is a man between 65 and 85 years old with urothelial cancer. This material consisted of PBMCs, taken around atezolizumab (anti-PD-L1) treatment.

The CDR3 spells CASSSGQGPTDTQYF. CDR3 DNA: TGTGCCAGCAGCAGCGGACAGGGGCCCACAGATACGCAGTATTTT. This rearrangement joins TRBV7-9 to TRBJ2-3; TRBD1 aligns across 9 bases. The V gene's germline CDR1 is SEHNR and CDR2 FQNEAQ (reference sequence). The CDR3 contains 15 residues. The junction had 5 bases not matched to a gene; V was cut back by 5 bases and J by 2 bases.